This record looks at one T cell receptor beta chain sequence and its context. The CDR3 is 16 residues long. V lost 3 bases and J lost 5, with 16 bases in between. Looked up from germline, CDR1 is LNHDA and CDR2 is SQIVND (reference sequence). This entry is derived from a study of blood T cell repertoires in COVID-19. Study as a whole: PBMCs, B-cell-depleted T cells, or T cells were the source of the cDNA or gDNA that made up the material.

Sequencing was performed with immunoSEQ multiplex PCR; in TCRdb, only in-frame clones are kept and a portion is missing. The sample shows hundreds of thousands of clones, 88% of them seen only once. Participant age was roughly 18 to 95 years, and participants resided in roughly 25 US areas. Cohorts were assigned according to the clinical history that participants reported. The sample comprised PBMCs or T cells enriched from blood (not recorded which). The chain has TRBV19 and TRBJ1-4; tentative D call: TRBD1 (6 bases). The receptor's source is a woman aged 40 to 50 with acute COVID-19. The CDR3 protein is CASSMWSGHPNEKLFF. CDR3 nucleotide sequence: TGTGCCAGTAGTATGTGGTCGGGACACCCGAATGAAAAACTGTTTTTT.